Listed below are T cell receptor beta chains from one sample, sequenced in a study of blood T cell repertoires in COVID-19. TCRdb keeps only in-frame clones here, not all; method: immunoSEQ multiplex PCR. The repertoire has 200,000 or so clones, about 80% of them found once; the top ten carry more than 2%. Sequencing was performed on peripheral blood. The receptor source for this set is a woman aged 55-69 years with acute or convalescent COVID-19. The CDR3 runs from the conserved cysteine through the conserved F or W. The order of the fields is J gene, clone size, D gene, V gene, CDR3 DNA, CDR3 protein. The D gene is left open where the match is weak. Only part of the rows carry a size: once, few, many, or a class if the clone is expanded.

j_gene: TRBJ1-4
abundance: -
d_gene: TRBD1
v_gene: TRBV11-2
CDR3nt: TGTGCCAGCAGCTCGAAGAATCAGGGGGTGGAACTGTTTTTT
CDR3aa: CASSSKNQGVELFF

j_gene: TRBJ2-2
abundance: -
d_gene: TRBD2
v_gene: TRBV6-5
CDR3nt: TGTGCCAGCAGTTATGGTACTAGCGGCGGGGAGCTGTTTTTT
CDR3aa: CASSYGTSGGELFF

j_gene: TRBJ1-2
abundance: -
d_gene: TRBD1
v_gene: TRBV25-1
CDR3nt: TGTGCCAGCAGTGATTCTAGGACAGGGGGCGTCTATGGCTACACCTTC
CDR3aa: CASSDSRTGGVYGYTF

j_gene: TRBJ2-3
abundance: -
d_gene: -
v_gene: TRBV12-3/TRBV12-4
CDR3nt: TGTGCCAGCAGTGCCCTTCGGACAGATACGCAGTATTTT
CDR3aa: CASSALRTDTQYF

j_gene: TRBJ2-7
abundance: -
d_gene: TRBD1
v_gene: TRBV11-2
CDR3nt: TGTGCCAGCAGCGTATCCGGGACAGGGTACTACGAGCAGTACTTC
CDR3aa: CASSVSGTGYYEQYF

j_gene: TRBJ1-6
abundance: -
d_gene: -
v_gene: TRBV5-4
CDR3nt: TGTGCCAGCAGCTTGAAGGCAGGGAATAATTCACCCCTCCACTTT
CDR3aa: CASSLKAGNNSPLHF

j_gene: TRBJ1-1
abundance: few
d_gene: -
v_gene: TRBV6-2/TRBV6-3
CDR3nt: TGTGCCAGCAGTTCTCTCGGGACGGGAGAAAACACTGAAGCTTTCTTT
CDR3aa: CASSSLGTGENTEAFF

j_gene: TRBJ1-3
abundance: -
d_gene: -
v_gene: TRBV2
CDR3nt: TGTGCCAGCAGTGAAACCCCATCGGGCACCATATATTTT
CDR3aa: CASSETPSGTIYF

j_gene: TRBJ2-5
abundance: once
d_gene: TRBD2
v_gene: TRBV5-4
CDR3nt: TGTGCCAGCAGCTCCGGGACTATGGGAGAGACCCAGTACTTC
CDR3aa: CASSSGTMGETQYF

j_gene: TRBJ2-3
abundance: -
d_gene: TRBD2
v_gene: TRBV7-6
CDR3nt: TGTGCCAGCAGCCCCGGACCTAGCGGGGTTAGCACAGATACGCAGTATTTT
CDR3aa: CASSPGPSGVSTDTQYF

j_gene: TRBJ1-2
abundance: -
d_gene: TRBD1
v_gene: TRBV7-2
CDR3nt: TGTGCCAGCAGCTTAGAGACAGGGGTCTACACCTTC
CDR3aa: CASSLETGVYTF

j_gene: TRBJ2-1
abundance: -
d_gene: -
v_gene: TRBV27
CDR3nt: TGTGCCAGCAGTTACTATAGTGGTGAGCAGTTCTTC
CDR3aa: CASSYYSGEQFF

j_gene: TRBJ2-1
abundance: -
d_gene: -
v_gene: TRBV5-4
CDR3nt: TGTGCCAGCAGCGGCGCAGGGGGAGGAGGGGATGAGCAGTTCTTC
CDR3aa: CASSGAGGGGDEQFF

j_gene: TRBJ1-1
abundance: -
d_gene: -
v_gene: TRBV11-2
CDR3nt: TGTGCCAGCAGCTTAGGGACAGAGAACACTGAAGCTTTCTTT
CDR3aa: CASSLGTENTEAFF

j_gene: TRBJ2-3
abundance: -
d_gene: -
v_gene: TRBV9
CDR3nt: TGTGCCAGCAGCCCTCGACAGTCTGACACAGATACGCAGTATTTT
CDR3aa: CASSPRQSDTDTQYF

j_gene: TRBJ2-7
abundance: -
d_gene: -
v_gene: TRBV10-3
CDR3nt: TGTGCCACTCGCGGTGGGGCGGTTGACGAGCAGTACTTC
CDR3aa: CATRGGAVDEQYF

j_gene: TRBJ2-7
abundance: -
d_gene: -
v_gene: TRBV18
CDR3nt: TGTGCCAGCTCAGAACTATATTCCTACGAGCAGTACTTC
CDR3aa: CASSELYSYEQYF

j_gene: TRBJ2-3
abundance: -
d_gene: TRBD2
v_gene: TRBV27
CDR3nt: TGTGCCAGCAGTTTAAGGGGCCGGCTAGCGGGGGGCCCCCCCCCAGATACGCAGTATTTT
CDR3aa: CASSLRGRLAGGPPPDTQYF

j_gene: TRBJ1-4
abundance: -
d_gene: -
v_gene: TRBV20-1
CDR3nt: TGCAGTGCTAGTGGGGTTCAGGGTGAAAAACTGTTTTTT
CDR3aa: CSASGVQGEKLFF

j_gene: TRBJ1-6
abundance: -
d_gene: TRBD1
v_gene: TRBV7-2
CDR3nt: TGTGCCAGCAGCCAATTCCCGGGACAGGGGGCAACACCCCTCCACTTT
CDR3aa: CASSQFPGQGATPLHF

j_gene: TRBJ1-6
abundance: -
d_gene: -
v_gene: TRBV28
CDR3nt: TGTGCCAGCAGTTTTATCAGGGGTCGGTCACCCCTCCACTTT
CDR3aa: CASSFIRGRSPLHF

j_gene: TRBJ1-2
abundance: -
d_gene: -
v_gene: TRBV9
CDR3nt: TGTGCCAGCAGCGTTGGAGGGACCTACACCTTC
CDR3aa: CASSVGGTYTF

j_gene: TRBJ1-2
abundance: -
d_gene: -
v_gene: TRBV6-5
CDR3nt: TGTGCCAGCAGTTCGAGGGTTTCAGAGGGCTACACCTTC
CDR3aa: CASSSRVSEGYTF

j_gene: TRBJ2-5
abundance: -
d_gene: -
v_gene: TRBV5-4
CDR3nt: TGTGCCAGCAGCCACCCGGGACTTCAAGAGACCCAGTACTTC
CDR3aa: CASSHPGLQETQYF

j_gene: TRBJ1-2
abundance: few
d_gene: TRBD1
v_gene: TRBV7-9
CDR3nt: TGTGCCAGCAGCTCCAACAGGGGGCGCGGGGGCTACACCTTC
CDR3aa: CASSSNRGRGGYTF

j_gene: TRBJ1-1
abundance: -
d_gene: -
v_gene: TRBV6-1
CDR3nt: TGTGCCAGCAGTGAATCATTGTTGGATCCGAGGGAAGCTTTCTTT
CDR3aa: CASSESLLDPREAFF

j_gene: TRBJ1-2
abundance: few
d_gene: TRBD1
v_gene: TRBV29-1
CDR3nt: TGCAGCGTTGGGGCAGGGGGCAACTATGGCTACACCTTC
CDR3aa: CSVGAGGNYGYTF

j_gene: TRBJ1-2
abundance: -
d_gene: -
v_gene: TRBV7-9
CDR3nt: TGTGCCAGCAGCTCAACAGGCTATGGCTACACCTTC
CDR3aa: CASSSTGYGYTF

j_gene: TRBJ1-3
abundance: -
d_gene: -
v_gene: TRBV5-1
CDR3nt: TGCGCCAGCAGCTTGGATTCCGGCTCTGGAAACACCATATATTTT
CDR3aa: CASSLDSGSGNTIYF

j_gene: TRBJ2-5
abundance: -
d_gene: -
v_gene: TRBV12-3/TRBV12-4
CDR3nt: TGTGCCAGCAGTTTCGAAGAGACCCAGTACTTC
CDR3aa: CASSFEETQYF

j_gene: TRBJ1-3
abundance: once
d_gene: -
v_gene: TRBV9
CDR3nt: TGTGCCAGCAGCGTACTGCCAGGGTTTGGAAACACCATATATTTT
CDR3aa: CASSVLPGFGNTIYF

j_gene: TRBJ2-1
abundance: -
d_gene: -
v_gene: TRBV7-2
CDR3nt: TGTGCCAGCAGCTACAGCTCTCCGAACAATGAGCAGTTCTTC
CDR3aa: CASSYSSPNNEQFF

j_gene: TRBJ1-6
abundance: -
d_gene: TRBD1
v_gene: TRBV6-4
CDR3nt: TGTGCCAGCAGTGAGACAGGGAATTCACCCCTCCACTTT
CDR3aa: CASSETGNSPLHF

j_gene: TRBJ1-4
abundance: -
d_gene: -
v_gene: TRBV7-8
CDR3nt: TGTGCCAGCAGCTTACAGGGACTGTCTGAAAAACTGTTTTTT
CDR3aa: CASSLQGLSEKLFF

j_gene: TRBJ2-2
abundance: -
d_gene: TRBD2
v_gene: TRBV5-4
CDR3nt: TGTGCCAGCAGCTTAGGACTAGTCGGGAACACCGGGGAGCTGTTTTTT
CDR3aa: CASSLGLVGNTGELFF

j_gene: TRBJ1-1
abundance: few
d_gene: -
v_gene: TRBV10-3
CDR3nt: TGTGCCAGCATGTCCCGAGAATTGAACACTGAAGCTTTCTTT
CDR3aa: CASMSRELNTEAFF

j_gene: TRBJ2-1
abundance: -
d_gene: TRBD1
v_gene: TRBV9
CDR3nt: TGTGCCAGCAGCGTAGCAGGGACAGTTTACAATGAGCAGTTCTTC
CDR3aa: CASSVAGTVYNEQFF

j_gene: TRBJ2-3
abundance: -
d_gene: TRBD2
v_gene: TRBV30
CDR3nt: TGTGCCTGGGACCACACCCCTAGCGGGAGCACAGATACGCAGTATTTT
CDR3aa: CAWDHTPSGSTDTQYF

j_gene: TRBJ2-2
abundance: -
d_gene: -
v_gene: TRBV12-3/TRBV12-4
CDR3nt: TGTGCCAGCAGTTTATACGGGACCGGGGAGCTGTTTTTT
CDR3aa: CASSLYGTGELFF

j_gene: TRBJ1-1
abundance: -
d_gene: -
v_gene: TRBV28
CDR3nt: TGTGCCAGCAGGACGGGGTCTTTGAACACTGAAGCTTTCTTT
CDR3aa: CASRTGSLNTEAFF

j_gene: TRBJ2-7
abundance: -
d_gene: -
v_gene: TRBV2
CDR3nt: TGTGCCAGCAGTGAATCGACAGGCCTCTCCTACGAGCAGTACTTC
CDR3aa: CASSESTGLSYEQYF

j_gene: TRBJ1-1
abundance: -
d_gene: TRBD1
v_gene: TRBV5-1
CDR3nt: TGCGCCAGCAGCCAGACAGGGCCATACCTTGAAGCTTTCTTT
CDR3aa: CASSQTGPYLEAFF